This TCR beta chain comes out of a study of CD8 T cells in Susac syndrome. Points from the study as a whole: The authors acknowledged that their TCR sequencing and HLA analysis involved a relatively small number of individuals.

On this clonotype: Its cognate antigen is unknown.

This CDR3 spans 13 amino acids. Trimming shortened V by 3 bases and J by 7 bases, and 9 bases separated the two germline ends. Germline CDR1 reads LNHDA; CDR2 reads SQIVND (reference sequence). RNA was extracted with the RNeasy kit, and a quantity of roughly 0.5 to 1 ug was reverse transcribed using random hexamers. TCRdb analysed the immunoSEQ multiplex PCR reads with MiXCR anew, one entry per CDR3 protein. The sample shows 200,000 to 250,000 distinct CDR3 sequences, roughly 92% of them seen only once. TCR beta sequences were obtained from blood CD8+ and CD4+ T cells. Those who served as multiple sclerosis controls were treatment-naive patients with stable or active relapsing-remitting disease. TEMRA cells were FACS-enriched, unlike CD8+ and CD4+ T cells, which were negatively isolated.

The receptor was isolated from a human donor with multiple sclerosis. Source material: CD8+ T cells from PBMCs. The gene calls are TRBV19 and TRBJ2-2; D is perhaps TRBD1 (6 bases). The CDR3 DNA follows: TGTGCCAGTAGTATTACAGGGAACGGGGAGCTGTTTTTT. Translating gives CASSITGNGELFF.